These T cell receptor beta chains were read from a single sample in a study of T cell changes during pregnancy in multiple sclerosis. Produced via immunoSEQ multiplex PCR; TCRdb's table is partial and in-frame only. The data contain some 94,000 clones, 75% to 95% of them seen just once; the ten biggest clones take up 1.5% to 2%. Sequencing was performed on peripheral blood, taken in the first trimester of pregnancy. These receptors were collected from a female donor in good health, enrolled as a control in a pregnancy study. Both conserved end residues are part of each CDR3. A D gene is named only where the DNA matches it firmly. Not every row has a clone size; where given, it reads once, few, many or a size class.

d_gene	v_gene	j_gene	abundance	CDR3nt	CDR3aa
TRBD2	TRBV4-1	TRBJ2-3	-	TGCGCCAGCAGCCAAGATCAGGTAGCGGGGGGCCCTAGCACAGATACGCAGTATTTT	CASSQDQVAGGPSTDTQYF
-	TRBV11-3	TRBJ2-1	-	TGTGCCAGCTCCGGCATGGCGGGGAATGAGCAGTTCTTC	CASSGMAGNEQFF
TRBD1	TRBV6-1	TRBJ1-3	-	TGTGCCAGCAGTGAATCCCGCGGGGGGACAGGGTGGGGAAACACCATATATTTT	CASSESRGGTGWGNTIYF
-	TRBV5-1	TRBJ2-1	-	TGCGCCAGCAGCCCGGGCGGGTCCTACAATGAGCAGTTCTTC	CASSPGGSYNEQFF
-	TRBV9	TRBJ1-2	-	TGTGCCAGCAGCGGTGGAGGGGCAGACAGCTATGGCTACACCTTC	CASSGGGADSYGYTF
-	TRBV10-3	TRBJ2-7	-	TGTGCCATCAGTGAGTCGGGGCAGGGACAGTACTTC	CAISESGQGQYF
-	TRBV6-5	TRBJ2-7	-	TGTGCCAGCAGTGCCGTTGGACAGTCCTACGAGCAGTACTTC	CASSAVGQSYEQYF
TRBD1	TRBV13	TRBJ2-5	-	TGTGCCAGCAGCTTAGGGGGGACAGGAAAAGAGACCCAGTACTTC	CASSLGGTGKETQYF
-	TRBV5-6	TRBJ1-1	-	TGTGCCAGCAGCTTGGAGGGGGGGGTGGAAGCTTTCTTT	CASSLEGGVEAFF
-	TRBV10-3	TRBJ1-6	-	TGTGCCATCAGTGACTGGCAGCGAAATTCACCCCTCCACTTT	CAISDWQRNSPLHF
-	TRBV7-9	TRBJ1-1	-	TGTGCCAGCAGCTTAGGGGCAGGGCCGAAGACTGAAGCTTTCTTT	CASSLGAGPKTEAFF
TRBD2	TRBV28	TRBJ2-5	-	TGTGCCAGCAGTTGGGGGACTACCCAGGAGGCCCAGTACTTC	CASSWGTTQEAQYF
TRBD1	TRBV6-1	TRBJ1-1	-	TGTGCCACCTTGACAGGGACTGAAGCTTTCTTT	CATLTGTEAFF
TRBD1	TRBV2	TRBJ2-5	-	TGTGCCAGCAGGGGGACAGGGGGCCAAGAGACCCAGTACTTC	CASRGTGGQETQYF
-	TRBV7-2	TRBJ2-5	-	TGTGCCAGCACTCCTTTGGGAGGGGGGGTTCGAGAGACCCAGTACTTC	CASTPLGGGVRETQYF
-	TRBV7-9	TRBJ1-1	-	TGTGCCAGCAGCTTAGTAGGGGTGAACACTGAAGCTTTCTTT	CASSLVGVNTEAFF
TRBD2	TRBV15	TRBJ2-3	-	TGTGCCACCAGCCGGGGACTAGCGGGCGGGCGGGATACGCAGTATTTT	CATSRGLAGGRDTQYF
TRBD2	TRBV9	TRBJ2-3	-	TGTGCCAGCAGCGTTCGGGGGGATGGGACAGATACGCAGTATTTT	CASSVRGDGTDTQYF
-	TRBV13	TRBJ2-7	-	TGTGCCAGCAGCCACTATCCTAGCGAGCAGTACTTC	CASSHYPSEQYF
-	TRBV11-1	TRBJ1-6	-	TGTGCCAGCAGCTTACAGGGAAGCTCCTATAATTCACCCCTCCACTTT	CASSLQGSSYNSPLHF
TRBD1	TRBV5-6	TRBJ2-2	-	TGTGCCAGCAGCCCGAGGACAGGGCGGACCGGGGAGCTGTTTTTT	CASSPRTGRTGELFF
-	TRBV19	TRBJ2-1	-	TGTGCCAGTAAGGAGACGAGCTCCTACAATGAGCAGTTCTTC	CASKETSSYNEQFF
TRBD1	TRBV4-3	TRBJ1-1	-	TGCGCCAGCAGCCAATTAACCCCCACAGGGGGCCACCCCATGAACACTGAAGCTTTCTTT	CASSQLTPTGGHPMNTEAFF
-	TRBV6-5	TRBJ1-1	-	TGTGCCAGCCTTCCCGGGAAGAGGAACACTGAAGCTTTCTTT	CASLPGKRNTEAFF
TRBD1	TRBV5-6	TRBJ1-2	-	TGTGCCAGCAGCCCAGGGACAGGGGGGTTAGCTAACTATGGCTACACCTTC	CASSPGTGGLANYGYTF
-	TRBV6-5	TRBJ1-3	-	TGTGCCAGCAGCCAACAGGGTGCGGGAAACACCATATATTTT	CASSQQGAGNTIYF
-	TRBV2	TRBJ1-2	-	TGTGCCAGGGAAGACAAGAACTATGGCTACACCTTC	CAREDKNYGYTF
TRBD1	TRBV6-1	TRBJ2-7	-	TGTGCCAGCAGTAAAGGGGACAGGGGGCCCGAGCAGTACTTC	CASSKGDRGPEQYF
-	TRBV19	TRBJ1-1	-	TGTGCCAGCAACCAGGGGAAGGCTGAAGCTTTCTTT	CASNQGKAEAFF
TRBD1	TRBV7-2	TRBJ1-2	-	TGTGCCAGCAGCTTAAGGGACAGGGTCGGCTACACCTTC	CASSLRDRVGYTF
TRBD2	TRBV28	TRBJ2-3	once	TGTGCCAGCAGTGGTAGCGGGGGGGCCTCGGATACGCAGTATTTT	CASSGSGGASDTQYF
-	TRBV30	TRBJ1-6	few	TGTGCCTGGAGTCTTCCACGACCGGGAAATTCACCCCTCCACTTT	CAWSLPRPGNSPLHF
TRBD1	TRBV2	TRBJ1-6	-	TGTGCCAGCAGCTACAGGGGTGAGAATTCACCCCTCCACTTT	CASSYRGENSPLHF
-	TRBV18	TRBJ1-1	-	TGTGCCAGCTCACAGAGGGTTCCGGACACTGAAGCTTTCTTT	CASSQRVPDTEAFF
-	TRBV5-4	TRBJ1-5	once	TGTGCCAGCAGCTTGGACAATTCCCAGCCCCAGCATTTT	CASSLDNSQPQHF
-	TRBV18	TRBJ1-5	-	TGTGCCAGCTCAGGTACAGCCCAGCCCCAGCATTTT	CASSGTAQPQHF
TRBD1	TRBV28	TRBJ2-5	-	TGTGCCAGCCTCGGGACAGGGGGCCGAGAGACCCAGTACTTC	CASLGTGGRETQYF
TRBD1	TRBV5-1	TRBJ1-1	-	TGCGCCAGCAGCTTGGTGGACAGGTTGAACACTGAAGCTTTCTTT	CASSLVDRLNTEAFF
-	TRBV6-6	TRBJ1-3	-	TGTGCCAGCGGACTCCTCTCTGGAAACACCATATATTTT	CASGLLSGNTIYF
-	TRBV19	TRBJ1-1	-	TGTGCCAGTAGTATAACTCACGGGAACACTGAAGCTTTCTTT	CASSITHGNTEAFF
-	TRBV5-6	TRBJ1-5	-	TGTGCCAGCAGTCCGGCGGGAGGCAGGCAGCCCCAGCATTTT	CASSPAGGRQPQHF
TRBD1	TRBV7-9	TRBJ1-6	-	TGTGCCACCCGAACAGGGGGCGGTTCACCCCTCCACTTT	CATRTGGGSPLHF
TRBD1	TRBV5-6	TRBJ1-5	-	TGTGCCAGCAGCTTGGGGGGACAGGGGGCCGGTCAGCCCCAGCATTTT	CASSLGGQGAGQPQHF
-	TRBV6-5	TRBJ2-1	-	TGTGCCAGCAGTTACTCGAGGGATTTGGAGCAGTTCTTC	CASSYSRDLEQFF
TRBD1	TRBV6-4	TRBJ1-1	-	TGTGCCAGCAGTGATACGGACAGGGCGACTGAAGCTTTCTTT	CASSDTDRATEAFF
-	TRBV28	TRBJ1-2	-	TGTGCCAGCGGGCACGGTGGCTACACCTTC	CASGHGGYTF
-	TRBV29-1	TRBJ2-2	-	TGCAGCGCTACATTCCCGGTGCGGGGCCCCGGGGAGCTGTTTTTT	CSATFPVRGPGELFF
TRBD1	TRBV20-1	TRBJ1-1	-	TGCAGTGCTGGGGACAGGCGGGCTTTCTTT	CSAGDRRAFF
-	TRBV11-3	TRBJ2-2	-	TGTGCCAGCAGCTTAGGGGGGGCCGGGGAGCTGTTTTTT	CASSLGGAGELFF
-	TRBV12-5	TRBJ2-7	-	TGTGCTAGTGGTTTGACCCGGGACGAGCAGTACTTC	CASGLTRDEQYF